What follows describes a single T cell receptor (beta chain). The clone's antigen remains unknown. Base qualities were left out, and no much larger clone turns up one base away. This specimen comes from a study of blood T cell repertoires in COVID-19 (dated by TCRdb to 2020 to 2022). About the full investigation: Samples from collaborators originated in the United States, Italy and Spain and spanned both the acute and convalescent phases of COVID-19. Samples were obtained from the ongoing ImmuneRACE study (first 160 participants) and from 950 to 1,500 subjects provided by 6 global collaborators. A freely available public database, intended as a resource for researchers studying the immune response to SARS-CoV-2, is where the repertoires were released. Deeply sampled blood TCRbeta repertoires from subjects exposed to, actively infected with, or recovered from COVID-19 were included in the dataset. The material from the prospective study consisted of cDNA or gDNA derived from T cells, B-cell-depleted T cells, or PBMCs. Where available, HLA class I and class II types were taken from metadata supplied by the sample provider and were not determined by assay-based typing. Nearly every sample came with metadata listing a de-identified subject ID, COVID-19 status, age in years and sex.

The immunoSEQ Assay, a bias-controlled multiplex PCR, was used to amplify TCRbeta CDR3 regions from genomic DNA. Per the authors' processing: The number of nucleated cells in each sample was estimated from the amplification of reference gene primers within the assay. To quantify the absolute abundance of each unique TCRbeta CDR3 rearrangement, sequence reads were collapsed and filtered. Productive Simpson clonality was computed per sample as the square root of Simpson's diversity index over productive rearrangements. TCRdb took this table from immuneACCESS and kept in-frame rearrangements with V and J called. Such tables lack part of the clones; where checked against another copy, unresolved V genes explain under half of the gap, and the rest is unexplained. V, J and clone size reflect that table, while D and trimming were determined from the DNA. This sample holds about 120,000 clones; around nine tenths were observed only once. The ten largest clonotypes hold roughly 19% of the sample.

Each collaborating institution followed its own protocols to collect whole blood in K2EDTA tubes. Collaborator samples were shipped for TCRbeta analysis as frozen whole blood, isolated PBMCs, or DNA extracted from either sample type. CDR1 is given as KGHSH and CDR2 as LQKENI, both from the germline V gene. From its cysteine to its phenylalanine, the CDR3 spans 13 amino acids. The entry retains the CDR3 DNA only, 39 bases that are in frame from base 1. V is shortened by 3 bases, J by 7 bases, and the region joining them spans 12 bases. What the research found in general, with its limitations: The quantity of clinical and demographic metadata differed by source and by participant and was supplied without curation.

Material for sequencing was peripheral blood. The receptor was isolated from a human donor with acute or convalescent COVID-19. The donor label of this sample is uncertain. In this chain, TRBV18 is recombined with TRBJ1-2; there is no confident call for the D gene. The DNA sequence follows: TGTGCCAGCTCACCCCCAGAGGCGTTTGGCTACACCTTC. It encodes CASSPPEAFGYTF.